Below, 12 T cell receptor beta chains from the same sample are listed, as sequenced in a study of graft-versus-host responses after intestinal transplantation. Profiling relied on immunoSEQ multiplex PCR, and the TCRdb table lists in-frame clones only, not all of them. The sample records about 110,000 clones, approximately 90% being singletons. The antigens of these receptors remain unknown. The sample in question was unstimulated CD4+ T cells sorted from spleen or lymph node cells, obtained before transplant. The source of these receptors is a human donor who was the organ donor for an intestinal transplant.

The chain carries TRBV28 and TRBJ1-3; no reliable D call. V lost 3 bases and J 0 bases, leaving 15 bases between the germline ends. Germline loops: CDR1 MDHEN, CDR2 SYDVKM. The CDR3 spans 17 residues. CDR3 amino acids: CASSFHYPTGSGNTIYF. Written as DNA, the CDR3 is TGTGCCAGCAGTTTCCATTATCCGACCGGCTCTGGAAACACCATATATTTT.

The rearrangement links TRBV5-1 to TRBJ1-1; a possible D gene is TRBD1 (5 bases). V was cut by 0 bases and J by 3 bases, with 6 bases left in between. Per germline, CDR1 SGHRS and CDR2 YFSETQ. CDR3 length: 13 residues. CDR3 coding DNA: TGCGCCAGCAGCTTGGTGGGGGACACTGAAGCTTTCTTT. Its translation: CASSLVGDTEAFF.

The chain uses TRBV6-1 and TRBJ2-5; 7 bases map to TRBD1. J lost 2 bases, V lost 6 bases, and 6 bases had no gene match. The CDR3 runs to 14 residues. Germline CDR1 and CDR2: MNHNS and SASEGT. The CDR3 nucleotides read TGTGCCAGCAGCCCTGACAGGGCTCAAGAGACCCAGTACTTC. Protein sequence: CASSPDRAQETQYF.

This chain uses TRBV10-1 with TRBJ1-2, with 9 bases that match TRBD1. CDR1 and CDR2 (germline): WNHNN, SYGVQD (reference sequence). V was clipped by 0 bases and J by 5 bases; unmatched bases: 4. This CDR3 is 15 amino acids long. CDR3 nucleotides: TGCGCCAGCAGTGAGTCTGGCGACAGGGGGTATGGCTACACCTTC. It translates to CASSESGDRGYGYTF.

This clone was observed a single time. The genes are TRBV27 and TRBJ1-2; D not certain. Germline lookup yields CDR1 MNHEY and CDR2 SMNVEV (reference sequence). V lost 3 bases to trimming and J lost 4 bases, with 9 bases between them. CDR3 length equals 13 residues. The CDR3 region has the DNA TGTGCCAGCAGTTTCAACCGGGGCTATGGCTACACCTTC. Amino acid sequence: CASSFNRGYGYTF.

CDR3: CASKSRTPPYEQYF. DNA of the CDR3: TGTGCCAGCAAATCCCGGACGCCGCCGTACGAGCAGTACTTC. This rearrangement joins TRBV6-5 to TRBJ2-7; D remains unclear. The CDR3 is made up of 14 amino acids. Germline V gene lookup returns CDR1 MNHEY and CDR2 SVGAGI. The germline V and J ends were trimmed by 7 bases and 4 bases, with 17 bases remaining between them.

The chain links TRBV30 to TRBJ2-1; D tentatively reads TRBD1 or TRBD2 (5 bases each). Germline-derived CDR1 and CDR2 are GTSNPN and SVGIG (reference sequence). The CDR3 extends over 13 amino acids. V was pared by 4 bases and J by 9 bases, with 16 bases between. The CDR3 protein is CAWKRLERGEQFF. The CDR3 bases are TGTGCCTGGAAACGGTTGGAGAGGGGTGAGCAGTTCTTC.

The chain links TRBV7-2 to TRBJ1-2; 10 bases are a match to TRBD1. This CDR3 is 15 amino acids long. Trimming cost V 2 bases and J 9 bases; bases outside gene matches: 9. Germline V gene data show CDR1 as SGHTA and CDR2 as FQGNSA. For the CDR3, the DNA is TGTGCCAGCAGCTTAACCGGGACAGGGGACAGGAGCTACACCTTC. This encodes CASSLTGTGDRSYTF. The whole variable domain, filled in from reference TRBV7-2 and TRBJ1-2, reads GAGVSQSPSNKVTEKGKDVELRCDPISGHTALYWYRQSLGQGLEFLIYFQGNSAPDKSGLPSDRFSAERTGGSVSTLTIQRTQQEDSAVYLCASSLTGTGDRSYTFGSGTRLTVV.

This clone has just a few counts. The chain carries TRBV4-1 and TRBJ2-1; TRBD2 might be the D (5 bases). The CDR3 spans 16 residues. Looked up from germline, CDR1 is MGHRA and CDR2 is YSYEKL. V lost 4 bases and J lost 9, with 22 bases in between. CDR3 sequence: CASSPPGYPTPSEQFF. In DNA form, the CDR3 reads TGCGCCAGCAGCCCGCCGGGATACCCGACGCCCAGTGAGCAGTTCTTC.

V and J are TRBV5-1 and TRBJ2-3; 8 nucleotides line up with TRBD2. Germline V CDR1 and CDR2: SGHRS, YFSETQ. Trimming removed 0 bases from V and 1 base from J; junction bases left unmatched: 7. This CDR3 has 17 residues. In DNA form, the CDR3 reads TGCGCCAGCAGCTTGGTAACTAGCGGCCGACGCACAGATACGCAGTATTTT. Translation: CASSLVTSGRRTDTQYF.

This clone occurred once. The chain has TRBV5-1 and TRBJ2-1, with D perhaps TRBD2 (6 bases). V gave up 4 bases and J gave up 4 bases, with 21 bases separating them. CDR3 length equals 17 residues. Germline CDR1 is SGHRS and CDR2 is YFSETQ. CDR3 in amino acids: CASSISPRERVYNEQFF. The CDR3 nucleotides read TGCGCCAGCAGCATTTCTCCACGCGAGCGGGTGTACAATGAGCAGTTCTTC.

V gene TRBV29-1 combines with J gene TRBJ2-1; 7 nucleotides line up with TRBD2. CDR3 length equals 16 residues. CDR1 and CDR2 (germline): SQVTM, ANQGSEA. Unmatched junction bases numbered 10, after V lost 4 bases and J lost 1 base. The CDR3 sequence: CSVGGPPSGSYNEQFF. The CDR3 region has the DNA TGCAGCGTTGGAGGCCCACCTAGCGGATCCTACAATGAGCAGTTCTTC.